This entry features one T cell receptor (beta chain) sequence. Its matching antigen is unknown. The source of the sample is a study of cytomegalovirus exposure and HLA in healthy donors. Across the study: A prior analysis found 100 million to 140 million unique TCR beta sequences from 170 million or so T cells. Findings of the study overall: Productive status was seen about 90% or about 30% of the time for most TCR beta V segments in an earlier analysis.

With 60 Vbeta and 13 Jbeta primers, the PCR was carried out. TCRdb keeps only in-frame clones here, not all; method: immunoSEQ multiplex PCR. Of some 150,000 clones listed, around 72% are singletons. The TCR was taken from a man in his forties or fifties in good health and CMV-seropositive. Input material: PBMCs.

The CDR3 DNA reads TGTGCCAGCTCGGGCACAGGGGGAGAAAAACTGTTTTTT. Translation: CASSGTGGEKLFF. The V gene is TRBV18, the J gene TRBJ1-4, with 8 bases lining up with TRBD1. V gave up 6 bases and J gave up 8 bases; unmatched junction bases: 5. The CDR3 is 13 residues long. In germline, CDR1 is KGHSH, CDR2 LQKENI.